This T cell receptor beta chain derives from a study of shared clonotypes between healthy human individuals. Overall study results and limits: Some naive CD4 clonotypes, around 4.9%, turned up in common across four donors. What limited the represented genetic and exposure-history diversity was the small number of donors.

It was across several immunoSEQ plates that each subset's genomic DNA was evenly split. Here immunoSEQ multiplex PCR was the method, and the copy in TCRdb shows in-frame clones only, minus some. The data contain around 1.6 million clones, around 98% of them singletons. With regard to this clone: Its antigen is unknown.

This clonotype was sampled from a man younger than 45 in good health. Material for sequencing was naive CD4+ T cells sorted from blood. As for subset: CD45RA+ positively selected.

The CDR3 spells CASIRQSPSYEQYF. The DNA of the CDR3 is TGTGCCAGCATCAGACAGTCCCCCTCCTACGAGCAGTACTTC. This sequence joins TRBV27 and TRBJ2-7, with D possibly TRBD1 on 5 matching bases. Trimming stripped 7 bases from V and 0 bases from J, with 13 bases between. The germline V gene has CDR1 MNHEY and CDR2 SMNVEV (reference sequence). The CDR3 totals 14 residues.